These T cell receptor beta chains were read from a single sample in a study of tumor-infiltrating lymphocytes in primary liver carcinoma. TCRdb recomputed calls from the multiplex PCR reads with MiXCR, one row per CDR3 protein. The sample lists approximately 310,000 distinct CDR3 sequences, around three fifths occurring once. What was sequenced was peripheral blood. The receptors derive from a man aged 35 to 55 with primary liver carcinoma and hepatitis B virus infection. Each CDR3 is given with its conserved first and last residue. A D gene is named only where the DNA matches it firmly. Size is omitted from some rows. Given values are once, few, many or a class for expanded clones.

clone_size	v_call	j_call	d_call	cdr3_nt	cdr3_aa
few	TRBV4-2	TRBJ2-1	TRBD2	TGTGCCAGCAGCCAACCGGGACTAGCGGTGCAGTTCTTC	CASSQPGLAVQFF
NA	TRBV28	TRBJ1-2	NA	TGTGCCAGCAGTTCCCACTATGGCTACACCTTC	CASSSHYGYTF
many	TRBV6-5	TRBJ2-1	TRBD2	TGTGCCAGCAGTTCCGCGACTAGCGTCTACAATGAGCAGTTCTTC	CASSSATSVYNEQFF
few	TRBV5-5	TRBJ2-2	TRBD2	TGTGCCAGCAGCACCGGACTAGCGGGAGCCACCGGGGAGCTGTTTTTT	CASSTGLAGATGELFF
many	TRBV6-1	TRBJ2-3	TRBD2	TGTGCCAGCAGTGAGGTAGCGGGAGCTGGGGATACGCAGTATTTT	CASSEVAGAGDTQYF
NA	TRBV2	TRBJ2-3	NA	TGTGCCAGCAGTAGAACCGAGCTCCCCTGGGGCACAGATACGCAGTATTTT	CASSRTELPWGTDTQYF
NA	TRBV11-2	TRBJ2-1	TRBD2	TGTGCCAGCAGCCTGGGACTAGGGTATGGCGATGAACAGTTCTTC	CASSLGLGYGDEQFF
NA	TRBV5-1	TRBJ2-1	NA	TGCGCCAGCAGCTTGGATCCGGGGTCCAGTGAGCAGTTCTTC	CASSLDPGSSEQFF
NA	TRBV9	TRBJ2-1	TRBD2	TGTGCCAGCAGCGTAGGTGCTAGCGGGAGCATAATCTTC	CASSVGASGSIIF
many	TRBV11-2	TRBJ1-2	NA	TGTGCCAGCAGCTTTGTACAGGGAGGCTATGGCTACACCTTC	CASSFVQGGYGYTF
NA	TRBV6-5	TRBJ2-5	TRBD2	TGTGCCAGCAGTTTTTATGTCAGCGGGAGTGGCGAGACCCAGTACTTC	CASSFYVSGSGETQYF
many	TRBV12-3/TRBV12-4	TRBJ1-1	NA	TGTGCCAGCAGTCCAGGGCCGATACAGGGAGCCACTGAAGCTTTCTTT	CASSPGPIQGATEAFF
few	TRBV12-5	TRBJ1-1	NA	TGTGCTAGTGCCATGACAGGCTACACTGAAGCTTTCTTT	CASAMTGYTEAFF
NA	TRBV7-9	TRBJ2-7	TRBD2	TGTGCCAGCAGCCCGACTAGCGGGAAAGAGCAGGGCGAGCAGTACTTC	CASSPTSGKEQGEQYF
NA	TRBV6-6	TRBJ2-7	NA	TGTGCCAGCAGGGACCTTAGCGGCTCCTACGAGCAGTACTTC	CASRDLSGSYEQYF
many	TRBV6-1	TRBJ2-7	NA	TGTGCCAGCAGTGAAGGAGCGGGGCAGTACTTC	CASSEGAGQYF
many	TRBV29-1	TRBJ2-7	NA	TGCAGCGCCTTTGGCTCCTACGAGCAGTACTTC	CSAFGSYEQYF
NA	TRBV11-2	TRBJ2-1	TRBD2	TGTGCCAGCAGCTCCACCCGGACTAGCGGGAGGATCTCCTACTATGAGCAGTTCTTC	CASSSTRTSGRISYYEQFF
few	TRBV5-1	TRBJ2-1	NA	TGCGCCAGCAGCTGGGGCGGTGGAAATGCTGAGCAGTTCTTC	CASSWGGGNAEQFF
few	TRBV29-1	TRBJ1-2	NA	TGCAGCGTTGAAAGGGGGGTCCAGGGCTACACCTTC	CSVERGVQGYTF
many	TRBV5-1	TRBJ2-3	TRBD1	TGCGCCAGCAGAACCCCCAGCGCGGACAGGGGCCAAAGCACAGATACGCAGTATTTT	CASRTPSADRGQSTDTQYF
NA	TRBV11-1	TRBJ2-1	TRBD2	TGTGCCAGCAGATCGGGGGGGCTTGAGCAGTTCTTC	CASRSGGLEQFF
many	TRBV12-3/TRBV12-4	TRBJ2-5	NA	TGTGCCAGCAGTTCCCACGCCGCTAGCACGGAGACCCAGTACTTC	CASSSHAASTETQYF
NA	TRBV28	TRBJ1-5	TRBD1	TGTGCCAGCAAGGAGAGGACAGGGCTTCAGCCCCAGCATTTT	CASKERTGLQPQHF
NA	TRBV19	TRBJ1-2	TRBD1	TGTGCCAGTAGTGGGACAGGGGCCTATGGCTACACCTTC	CASSGTGAYGYTF
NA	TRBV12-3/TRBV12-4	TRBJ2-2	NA	TGTGCCAGCAGTCCGGCTTCGACAGTCACCGGGGAGCTGTTGTTT	CASSPASTVTGELLF
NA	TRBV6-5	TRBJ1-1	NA	TGTGCCAGCCTCTCGGGGAGGGCCACTGAAGCTTTCTTT	CASLSGRATEAFF
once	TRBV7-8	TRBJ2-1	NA	TGTGCCAGCAGCACGCCGTTGGTCAGTGAGCAGTCCTTC	CASSTPLVSEQSF
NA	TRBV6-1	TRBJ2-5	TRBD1	TGTGCCAACAGTGACAGGGGGCTAAAGACCCAGTACTTC	CANSDRGLKTQYF
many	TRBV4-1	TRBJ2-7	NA	TGCGCCAGCAGCCAAGCCCCAGGGCTCGAGCAGTACTTC	CASSQAPGLEQYF
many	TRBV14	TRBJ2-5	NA	TGTGCCAGCAGCCGGACACACCAAGAGACCCAGTACTTC	CASSRTHQETQYF
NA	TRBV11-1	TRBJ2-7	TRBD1	TGTGCCAGCATCTTGGGGCCCGGGACAGGGAGCTACGAGCAGTACTTC	CASILGPGTGSYEQYF
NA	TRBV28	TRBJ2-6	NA	TGTGCCAGCAGTTCGGACGGAACTGGGGCCAACGTCCTGACTTTC	CASSSDGTGANVLTF
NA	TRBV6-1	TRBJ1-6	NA	TGTGCCAGCAGTGACTTAGGGGAGGATTCACTCCTCCACTTT	CASSDLGEDSLLHF
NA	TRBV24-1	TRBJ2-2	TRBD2	TGTGCCACCAGTGACGGACTAGCGGGAGGGCCTCGCACCGGGGAGCTGTTTTTT	CATSDGLAGGPRTGELFF
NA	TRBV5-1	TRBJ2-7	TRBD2	TGCGCCAGCAGGTTAGCGGGAGAGTACGAGCAGTACTTC	CASRLAGEYEQYF
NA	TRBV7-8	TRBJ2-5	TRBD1	TGTGCCAGCAGCTTCGGGGACAGGCAAGAGACCCAGTACTTC	CASSFGDRQETQYF
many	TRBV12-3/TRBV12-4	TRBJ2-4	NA	TGTGCCAGCAGTTTACTGGGGGTCGAAAACATTCAGTACTTC	CASSLLGVENIQYF
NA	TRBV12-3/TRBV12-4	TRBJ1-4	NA	TGTGCCAGCAGTTTTGTGGGGGGGGCGATTGAAAGACTGTTTTTT	CASSFVGGAIERLFF
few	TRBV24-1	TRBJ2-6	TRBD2	TGTGCCACCGGGGGGGGATTCGCTGGGGCCAACGTCCTGACTTTC	CATGGGFAGANVLTF
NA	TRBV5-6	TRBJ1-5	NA	TGTGCCAGCAGCTTTTCAGGGGCCGGCAATCAGCCCCAGCATTTT	CASSFSGAGNQPQHF
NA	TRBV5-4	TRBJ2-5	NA	TGTGCCAGCAGCAATTCAAAGGGAGGAGGAGAGACCCAGAACTTC	CASSNSKGGGETQNF
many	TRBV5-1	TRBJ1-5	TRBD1	TGTGCCAGCAGTCTCGGACAGGGGGATCAGCCCCAGCATTTT	CASSLGQGDQPQHF
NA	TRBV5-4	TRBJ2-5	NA	TGTGCCAGCAGCTTGAGACAGGCAGGGGTTTATGCGACCCAGTACTTC	CASSLRQAGVYATQYF
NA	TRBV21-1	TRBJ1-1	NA	TGTGCCGGCAGCAAAGTTGCAGGTCCGGCAGTGAACACTGAAGCTTTCTTT	CAGSKVAGPAVNTEAFF
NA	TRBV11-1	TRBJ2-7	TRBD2	TGTGCCAGCAGCTTATACCGCTCCGCGGGAGGGTCCTATAATGAGCAGTACTTC	CASSLYRSAGGSYNEQYF
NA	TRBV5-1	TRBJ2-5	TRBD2	TGCGCCAGCAGCCCCGTAGCGGGAGCGGAGACCCAGTACTTC	CASSPVAGAETQYF
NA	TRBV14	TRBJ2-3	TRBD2	TGTTCCAGCAGCCAAGGACCCTCGGGGGGGGGAGATACGCAGTATTTT	CSSSQGPSGGGDTQYF
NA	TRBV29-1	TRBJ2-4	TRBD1	TGCAGCCTTGAAGATCAGAGGGGGCAAAATATTCAGTACTTC	CSLEDQRGQNIQYF
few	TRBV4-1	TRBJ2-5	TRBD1	TGCGCCAGCAGCCGAGTGGCCGGGACAGGGCCCCAAGAGACCCAGTACTTC	CASSRVAGTGPQETQYF
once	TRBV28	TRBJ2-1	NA	TGTGCCAGCGGATACAATGAGCAGTTCTTC	CASGYNEQFF
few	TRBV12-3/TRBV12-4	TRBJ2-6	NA	TGTGCCAGCAGTTCCCAGACCGTCTCTGGGGCCAACGTCCTGACTTTC	CASSSQTVSGANVLTF
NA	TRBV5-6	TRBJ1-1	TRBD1	TGTGCCAGCAACCATCTCCCGAGACAGGGGACTGAAGCTTTCTTT	CASNHLPRQGTEAFF
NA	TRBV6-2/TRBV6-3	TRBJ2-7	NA	TGTGTCAGCAGTTACTCGACTGGGCTACCATATGCCTTC	CVSSYSTGLPYAF
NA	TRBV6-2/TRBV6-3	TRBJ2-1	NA	TGTGCCAGCAGTTATTTGAGTCTTCGGAGCTACTCCAATGAGCAGTTCTTC	CASSYLSLRSYSNEQFF
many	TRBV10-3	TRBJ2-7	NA	TGTGCCATCAGTGAGGGTGCCCGATGGGACTTC	CAISEGARWDF